This T cell receptor beta chain derives from a study of cytomegalovirus exposure and HLA in healthy donors (dated by TCRdb to about 2017). Background for the entire study: In an earlier analysis of several hundred of the donors, 250 to 350 Gb of sequence data and some 120 million unique TCR beta sequences from some 170 million T cells were reported. About 280 gigabases of sequencing data and around 85 million unique TCR sequences made up an early release that covered roughly 670 HLA-typed donors. The genetic ancestry cluster associated with self-reported Caucasian donors included about 84% of the roughly 380 genotyped donors. The aim of the study was to test whether cataloging public T cell receptors could identify signatures of past pathogen exposure. Using immunosequencing, the study profiled T cell repertoires from about 610 subjects and related those repertoires to cytomegalovirus serostatus. Besides the first cohort of hundreds of subjects, a separate validation cohort made up of over a hundred different subjects was used. To predict cytomegalovirus infection status, the study combined high-throughput TCR immunosequencing, statistical association of individual TCRs with disease status, and machine learning. In a later analysis, previously published TCR beta repertoires from more than 500 donors were re-analyzed and high-resolution HLA genotyping was added so that TCR occurrence patterns could be studied. Rather than using new phenotypic data, the later analysis identified candidate immune exposures from TCR beta sequences and from how often those sequences occurred across donors. An earlier analysis of 587 of the donors applied high-throughput TCR beta sequencing to assess whether each TCR beta V gene segment acted as functional or pseudogenic. Donor age, sex, ethnicity and CMV serostatus were compiled together with the repertoire data. A later genetic analysis took genome-wide SNP genotypes for about 55% of the roughly 700 donors and used that subset as a discovery cohort. All discovery cohort repertoires had been generated using a single sequencing platform. Class I and class II HLA loci were covered by the typing at four-digit resolution. The number of donors typed differed by locus, with about 620-630 for A, B, C, DRB1 and DQB1, roughly 520 for DQA1, some 570 for DPA1, and roughly 450 for DPB1. Five DR-DQ haplotypes were handled as single units for association and clustering because linkage in the cohort was strong. On average, roughly 250,000 unique TCR beta nucleotide sequences were sequenced per donor among 398 genotyped donors of the cohort, with roughly 18% of those sequences being non-productive. Study-wide findings and limitations: The study gave a list of 150 to 200 TCR beta chains associated with cytomegalovirus. The earlier analysis of approximately 590 of the donors excluded some 16 rarely observed V segments, including chromosome 9 orphons, because counts were too low. In a later analysis, several top co-occurrence clusters were reported to appear linked to parvovirus B19, influenza, CMV and Epstein-Barr virus. In an earlier analysis of more than 450 of the donors, most TCR beta V segments were observed in productive rearrangements about 90% or about 30% of the time, broadly matching IMGT annotations. It was suggested by the authors that the approach could potentially be generalized to other disease states and immunological phenotypes. This cohort had only TCR beta chains sequenced, and the lack of alpha or paired-chain data limited which features could be detected. Because the 87-base-pair reads could not distinguish some IMGT-functional V segments, including TRBV6-2 and TRBV6-3, those segments were excluded. In a later analysis, TCR association rates were found to vary across HLA loci, with the most associated TCRs seen for DRB1 alleles and the fewest for HLA-C alleles. Compared with equally common non-associated chains, HLA-associated TCR beta chains in a later analysis were more clonally expanded and had lower generation probabilities. Most TCR sequences were seen in very few donors, while some public TCRs were found in many individuals. A cluster of highly shared sequence variants was judged likely to represent a technical artifact of the sequencing pipeline. An association between a missense DCLRE1C variant and V-gene and J-gene trimming of TCR beta chains was found in a later genetic analysis and replicated in an independent cohort. Cytomegalovirus status was reported to be diagnosed by the classifier with high specificity and sensitivity in both the original and validation cohorts. Presence/absence analyses assumed roughly uniform sequencing depth across donors, an assumption that may not hold. When HLA alleles, especially DR and DQ, strongly co-occurred, TCR associations were difficult to assign to individual alleles. HLA typing was unavailable for some donors at each locus, so association tests used only the typed subset. Linkage disequilibrium might explain the correlated functional status among segregating V segments, but an unknown experimental factor could not be excluded. A further reported finding was that TCR beta sequences accurately predicted the HLA-A and HLA-B alleles for most subjects in the first cohort. CMV serostatus was the only immune exposure information available for the cohort. In a later analysis, most CMV-associated TCR beta chains were found to appear HLA-restricted, with HLA associations seemingly driven largely by CMV exposure. According to a later genetic analysis, donors in an Asian-associated ancestry cluster had fewer N-insertions in productive TCRs than the roughly 660-donor mean. A few of the identified cytomegalovirus-associated TCR beta chains were confirmed in vitro to be specific for cytomegalovirus antigens. Specific HLA alleles were associated with about 17,000 TCR beta sequences at a false discovery rate of 0.05 in a later analysis.

As concerns this clone: The antigen it binds to is not known. The sample holds no much larger clone one base away, and base qualities are not on file.

Library method: the immunoSEQ multiplex PCR assay. A mixture of 60 forward primers for TCR Vbeta segments and 13 reverse primers for TCR Jbeta segments was used in the multiplex PCR. The CDR3 region of rearranged TCR beta genes was amplified from genomic DNA by a multiplex PCR assay. On the Illumina HiSeq System, the amplified TCR beta libraries were sequenced as 87-base-pair reads. The authors processed their data as follows. In a later analysis, 70 million to 95 million unique TCR beta chains were counted across the approximately 640 repertoires, and roughly 9.9 million of these chains were shared by at least two donors. Raw reads were error-corrected and collapsed into unique sequences by a nearest-neighbor algorithm in which closely related sequences were merged to remove PCR and sequencing errors. CDR3 sequences were aligned to IMGT reference sequences to assign V, D and J gene segments. Each retained sequence needed at least a six-nucleotide match to both a V gene segment and a J gene segment. A rearrangement was called productive if the CDR3 had no stop codons and remained in frame with V and J, and every other rearrangement was called non-productive. CDR3 was defined by IMGT convention, running from the second conserved V-encoded cysteine to the conserved J-encoded phenylalanine. In an earlier analysis of more than 550 of the donors, sequences lacking an unambiguous match to a single V gene segment were excluded. In an earlier analysis of approximately 550 of the donors, V segments were called functional above 56.7% productive rearrangements and were called segregating when the between-donor standard deviation exceeded 5%. A statistical classification framework was built for diagnosing cytomegalovirus status from the catalog of TCR beta chain sequences. V and J gene assignment, in a later analysis, came from comparing TCR nucleotide sequences with IMGT/GENE-DB human TR gene sequences. Using the TCRdist pipeline, a later analysis assigned CDR3 sequences along with most-parsimonious VDJ recombination scenarios. In a later analysis, each TCR beta chain was defined by its CDR3 amino acid sequence together with its V-gene family, and reads without a unique V-gene family were excluded. In a later analysis, 450 to 600 highly shared, low-generation-probability nucleotide sequences were removed to address suspected cross-contamination and a sequencing artifact. A later analysis calculated a clonal expansion index for each public chain from normalized within-repertoire ranks of inferred template counts. Generation probabilities in a later analysis came from a VDJ recombination model fitted to out-of-frame rearrangements, and those results were checked against IGoR. In a later analysis, hypergeometric tests were used to score TCR-TCR, TCR-HLA and TCR-CMV co-occurrence, with a repertoire-size bias correction applied to TCR pairs. In a later analysis, false discovery rates were estimated by permuting HLA or CMV assignments 20 times. In a later analysis, co-occurring TCRs were grouped using DBSCAN, with TCRdist sequence similarity added in when clustering inside HLA-allele-positive subsets. Repertoires with fewer than 30,000 or more than 120,000 public chains were left out of co-occurrence clustering, as were five repertoires with anomalous nucleotide sharing. In its TCRdb copy, this immuneACCESS table keeps in-frame sequences only and misses some clones. Where compared with another copy, unresolved V genes explain less than half of these, and the others have no known cause. The V and J calls and clone size are taken from that table; D and trimming were inferred from the DNA. This sample is represented by fewer than 200,000 clones; roughly 80% of them were singletons. Jointly, the top ten make up under 0.8% of the sample.

The cohort comprised fewer than 700 healthy bone marrow donors. At the time of sampling, every cohort member was nominally healthy, though immune exposures that went unrecorded were likely present. The donor tested CMV seronegative, placing the donor among the roughly 340 seronegative members of the cohort. Every donor gave a peripheral blood sample, and the peripheral blood mononuclear cells from that sample were used for TCR beta sequencing. Genomic DNA extraction from the blood cell samples was performed with the Qiagen DNeasy Blood Extraction Kit. The CDR3 numbers 16 residues from cysteine through phenylalanine. Only the CDR3 part of the read is kept: 48 bases, read in frame from the first base. CDR1 SNHLY and CDR2 FYNNEI were looked up in the germline V gene. Trimming takes 6 bases off V and 0 bases off J; junction bases not matched to a gene: 5.

This clonotype was obtained from a boy aged 5-17 years in good health and CMV-seronegative. Here the chain combines TRBV2 and TRBJ1-4; TRBD1 lines up with 9 middle nucleotides. The sample was PBMCs. The CDR3 reads CASRGGTGTTNEKLFF. The DNA sequence reads TGTGCCAGCAGGGGCGGGACAGGGACAACTAATGAAAAACTGTTTTTT.